One sample yielded the 24 T cell receptor beta chains listed below, sequenced in a study of cytomegalovirus exposure and HLA in healthy donors. The PCR employed 60 Vbeta primers together with 13 Jbeta primers. Assay used: immunoSEQ multiplex PCR; TCRdb lists only in-frame clones, some missing. This table holds 120,000 to 150,000 clones, around 83% found once. Sample: PBMCs. All receptors come from a male donor in good health and CMV-seropositive.

The gene calls are TRBV5-6 and TRBJ1-2, with D uncertain. The CDR3 length is 13 residues. Trimming left V 7 bases short and J 4 bases short, with 14 bases between. The germline V gene has CDR1 SGHDT and CDR2 YYEEEE. CDR3 in amino acids: CASGAGLSYGYTF. CDR3 DNA sequence: TGTGCCAGCGGAGCGGGGTTAAGCTATGGCTACACCTTC.

This chain uses TRBV2 with TRBJ2-5; D may be TRBD2 (5 bases). The V gene lost 2 bases and the J gene lost 5 bases, with 15 bases spanning the gap. The CDR3 has 15 residues. Germline V lookup: CDR1 SNHLY, CDR2 FYNNEI. CDR3 nucleotides: TGTGCCAGCAGTGAAATAGGGAGTAGACGGGAGACCCAGTACTTC. It encodes CASSEIGSRRETQYF.

This clone was observed a single time. The chain carries TRBV7-9 and TRBJ1-5; D gene unclear. V dropped 5 bases and J dropped 8 bases, with 13 bases sitting between them. Looked up from germline, CDR1 is SEHNR and CDR2 is FQNEAQ (reference sequence). The CDR3 spans 13 residues. CDR3 coding DNA: TGTGCCAGCAGCCCGGGTTTATTTGAGCCCCAGCATTTT. It specifies CASSPGLFEPQHF.

The table lists this clone with a few counts. V gene TRBV21-1 combines with J gene TRBJ2-3; the table's D call of TRBD2 was not tested on the DNA. TRBV21-1 is classified as a pseudogene. The CDR3 runs 11 residues. CDR3 sequence reads: CASSRSFTQYF. The DNA for the CDR3 is TGTGCCAGCAGTAGGAGCTTTACGCAGTATTTT.

The V gene is TRBV27, the J gene TRBJ1-4; 7 positions agree with TRBD1. CDR3 length equals 15 residues. Germline-derived CDR1 and CDR2 are MNHEY and SMNVEV (reference sequence). V trimming: 5 bases; J trimming: 8 bases; junction bases outside the gene matches: 11. The CDR3 here is CASSAHDIGGEKLFF. The CDR3 DNA is TGTGCCAGCAGTGCCCATGACATAGGGGGCGAAAAACTGTTTTTT.

V gene TRBV13 combines with J gene TRBJ2-7; 14 bases fit TRBD2. V shed 4 bases and J 0 bases; nucleotides not matched to a gene: 8. The germline V gene has CDR1 PRHDT and CDR2 FYEKMQ (reference sequence). The CDR3 has 18 amino acids. DNA of the CDR3: TGTGCCAGCAGCTCGGAAGGCGGGACTAGCGGGAGCTCCTACGAGCAGTACTTC. Translating it yields CASSSEGGTSGSSYEQYF. Complete variable domain (other parts from reference TRBV13 and TRBJ2-7): AAGVIQSPRHLIKEKRETATLKCYPIPRHDTVYWYQQGPGQDPQFLISFYEKMQSDKGSIPDRFSAQQFSDYHSELNMSSLELGDSALYFCASSSEGGTSGSSYEQYFGPGTRLTVT.

The rearrangement uses TRBV27 and TRBJ1-5; D possibly corresponds to TRBD1 (5 bases). With 4 bases removed from V and 0 bases from J, the gap between germline ends came to 10 bases. This CDR3 contains 15 residues. Per germline, CDR1 MNHEY and CDR2 SMNVEV (reference sequence). The CDR3 protein is CASSSGVTSNQPQHF. DNA of the CDR3: TGTGCCAGCAGTTCGGGGGTAACTAGCAATCAGCCCCAGCATTTT.

The chain employs TRBV28 and TRBJ2-3, with D maybe TRBD1 (5 bases). The CDR3 covers 17 residues. Germline V gene sequence: CDR1 MDHEN, CDR2 SYDVKM. Trimming stripped 3 bases from V and 0 bases from J, with 16 bases between. CDR3 nucleotides: TGTGCCAGCAGTTTCTCCTGGACATTACCTAGCACAGATACGCAGTATTTT. This translates into CASSFSWTLPSTDTQYF.

V is TRBV7-2 and J is TRBJ1-1, with D perhaps TRBD1 (5 bases). Trimming cost V 4 bases and J 4 bases, with 10 bases left between them. The CDR3 loop spans 13 amino acids. Germline assignment: CDR1 SGHTA and CDR2 FQGNSA. CDR3: CASSSQGPTEAFF. In nucleotides, the CDR3 is TGTGCCAGCAGCTCTCAGGGTCCCACTGAAGCTTTCTTT.

This clone was observed once. The chain joins TRBV25-1 to TRBJ1-3; 10 bases match TRBD1. The CDR3 covers 15 residues. The ends lost 6 bases at V and 2 bases at J; junction bases unmatched: 4. Germline V gene lookup returns CDR1 MGHDK and CDR2 SYGVNS. The CDR3 region has the DNA TGTGCCAGCAGCGCCGGGACAGGGGCTGGAAACACCATATATTTT. Protein sequence: CASSAGTGAGNTIYF. The full variable domain, rest sourced from reference TRBV25-1 and TRBJ1-3, is EADIYQTPRYLVIGTGKKITLECSQTMGHDKMYWYQQDPGMELHLIHYSYGVNSTEKGDLSSESTVSRIRTEHFPLTLESARPSHTSQYLCASSAGTGAGNTIYFGEGSWLTVV.

The chain uses TRBV7-6 and TRBJ2-1; TRBD2 aligns across 9 bases. CDR1 is SGHVS, CDR2 FNYEAQ, per germline. V lost 5 bases, J lost 6 bases, and 11 bases stayed unmatched. The CDR3 covers 16 residues. CDR3 in amino acids: CASSIGGGEVSNEQFF. The CDR3 nucleotides read TGTGCCAGCAGCATTGGCGGGGGGGAGGTCTCCAATGAGCAGTTCTTC.

The rearrangement links TRBV4-1 to TRBJ1-4; D possibly corresponds to TRBD1 (5 bases). The CDR3 covers 15 residues. Germline assignment: CDR1 MGHRA and CDR2 YSYEKL. The V end was cut by 4 bases, the J end by 5 bases, with 14 bases between. Here the CDR3 DNA reads TGCGCCAGCAGCCGATCCGGGACTGTGAATGAAAAACTGTTTTTT. Residues: CASSRSGTVNEKLFF.

The genes are TRBV7-2 and TRBJ2-5; TRBD2 aligns across 11 bases. The CDR3 extends over 16 amino acids. V shed 1 base, J shed 1 base, and the junction held 2 bases outside the gene matches. Germline V gene data show CDR1 as SGHTA and CDR2 as FQGNSA. CDR3 region: CASSLGLAGGQETQYF. DNA for the CDR3: TGTGCCAGCAGCTTAGGCCTAGCGGGAGGCCAAGAGACCCAGTACTTC.

The V gene is TRBV30, the J gene TRBJ2-2, with unresolved D. The CDR3 is 13 residues long. CDR1 is GTSNPN, CDR2 SVGIG, per germline (reference sequence). Trimming removed 0 bases from V and 5 bases from J, with 7 bases in between. CDR3 in DNA: TGTGCCTGGAGTGTACCCGGGACCGGGGAGCTGTTTTTT. This translates into CAWSVPGTGELFF.

The rearrangement links TRBV4-3 to TRBJ2-1; 7 nucleotides agree with TRBD2. The CDR3 is made up of 16 amino acids. Germline V gene lookup returns CDR1 LGHNA and CDR2 YSLEER. V shed 0 bases, J shed 3 bases, and the junction held 5 bases outside the gene matches. DNA of the CDR3: TGCGCCAGCAGCCAAGATAGACTAGCTAGCTACAATGAGCAGTTCTTC. Translation gives CASSQDRLASYNEQFF.

The chain couples TRBV19 to TRBJ2-5; D ambiguous. V was cut by 5 bases and J by 0 bases, with 13 bases left in between. CDR1 LNHDA and CDR2 SQIVND come from the germline V gene (reference sequence). This CDR3 has 15 residues. For the CDR3, the DNA is TGTGCCAGTAGTCGGTCAGGTCCCAACCAAGAGACCCAGTACTTC. Translated, it gives CASSRSGPNQETQYF.

The chain carries TRBV6-1 and TRBJ2-7; 8 bases line up with TRBD2. The CDR3 is 14 residues long. Trimming at V came to 10 bases and at J to 2 bases, leaving 10 bases not matched to a gene. Germline CDR1 MNHNS, CDR2 SASEGT. CDR3 sequence (DNA): TGTGCCACTAACCTTAGCGGGGCCACCTACGAGCAGTACTTC. Protein: CATNLSGATYEQYF.

This clone was counted once. This rearrangement joins TRBV6-6 to TRBJ2-5; 10 bases are a match to TRBD1. Germline V gene data show CDR1 as MNHNY and CDR2 as SVGAGI (reference sequence). The CDR3 contains 16 residues. Trimming removed 2 bases from V and 2 bases from J; junction bases left unmatched: 5. CDR3: CASSYKRTGGQETQYF. In nucleotides, the CDR3 is TGTGCCAGCAGTTACAAACGGACAGGGGGACAAGAGACCCAGTACTTC.

The chain uses TRBV11-3 and TRBJ2-7; D might be TRBD1 (5 bases). V lost 5 bases and J lost 6, with 14 bases in between. Per the germline V gene, CDR1 is SGHNT and CDR2 is YENEEA. This CDR3 comprises 13 residues. The CDR3 region has the DNA TGTGCCAGCAGCCTGCAGGGATTCAGCGAGCAGTACTTC. Its translation: CASSLQGFSEQYF.

The chain links TRBV27 to TRBJ1-2; D remains ambiguous. Trimming took off 3 bases at V and 4 bases at J, with 6 bases between the two ends. CDR3 size: 12 residues. Germline loops: CDR1 MNHEY, CDR2 SMNVEV (reference sequence). CDR3 residues: CASSLRGYGYTF. DNA of the CDR3: TGTGCCAGCAGTTTGCGGGGCTATGGCTACACCTTC.

The V call is TRBV30, the J call TRBJ1-5, with 7 nucleotides matching TRBD1. CDR3 length equals 13 residues. Germline lookup yields CDR1 GTSNPN and CDR2 SVGIG (reference sequence). The V gene end was trimmed by 2 bases and the J gene end by 5 bases; junction bases not matched to a gene: 3. The CDR3 reads CAWSPQGDQPQHF. The CDR3 bases are TGTGCCTGGAGTCCCCAGGGGGATCAGCCCCAGCATTTT. Combining the CDR3 with reference TRBV30 and TRBJ1-5 gives the whole variable domain SQTIHQWPATLVQPVGSPLSLECTVEGTSNPNLYWYRQAAGRGLQLLFYSVGIGQISSEVPQNLSASRPQDRQFILSSKKLLLSDSGFYLCAWSPQGDQPQHFGDGTRLSIL.

This clone was counted only a few times. The rearrangement joins TRBV6-5 to TRBJ1-4; D remains ambiguous. This CDR3 spans 16 amino acids. V gave up 2 bases and J gave up 0 bases, with 10 bases separating them. CDR1 and CDR2 (germline): MNHEY, SVGAGI. The CDR3 DNA sequence: TGTGCCAGCAGTTACGGCCAGGTTGCAACTAATGAAAAACTGTTTTTT. It encodes CASSYGQVATNEKLFF.

This clone was seen more than once but under ten times. The chain employs TRBV7-6 and TRBJ2-2; 9 nucleotides line up with TRBD1. CDR1 SGHVS and CDR2 FNYEAQ come from the germline V gene. There are 16 residues in the CDR3. Germline trimming cut 7 bases from V and 8 bases from J; bases unmatched to any gene: 14. The CDR3 sequence: CASIPNRGLLKGELFF. The CDR3 DNA reads TGTGCCAGCATCCCGAACAGGGGGCTACTGAAAGGGGAGCTGTTTTTT.

The chain employs TRBV14 and TRBJ2-1; possibly TRBD2 for D (5 bases). Germline V gene sequence: CDR1 SGHDN, CDR2 FVKESK. V lost 4 bases and J 6 bases, leaving 13 bases between the germline ends. The CDR3 covers 14 residues. The CDR3 region has the DNA TGTGCCAGCAGCCGTAACCAAGCGGTCAATGAGCAGTTCTTC. Translating gives CASSRNQAVNEQFF.